This TCR beta chain was identified in a study of blood T cell repertoires in COVID-19. Across the whole study: The origin of the acute and convalescent COVID-19 samples was the United States, Italy and Spain. Sample material is recorded as cDNA or gDNA derived from T cells, B-cell-depleted T cells, or PBMCs.

Per the original methods: Amplification with reference gene primers provided the estimates of nucleated cell counts. Data came from immunoSEQ multiplex PCR; TCRdb stores just in-frame clones and leaves some out. V, J and clone size are taken as reported in that table, and D and trimming were inferred from the DNA itself. The data show tens of thousands of clones, over 70% seen once. Sample: peripheral blood. This receptor was taken from a woman in her forties or fifties with acute or convalescent COVID-19.

The CDR3 nucleotides are TGCGCCAGCAGCCAAGATCTGGGCCCTAATGAAAAACTGTTTTTT. Translated: CASSQDLGPNEKLFF. The chain links TRBV4-3 to TRBJ1-4; D unclear. The CDR3 extends over 15 amino acids. Germline CDR1 LGHNA, CDR2 YSLEER. Trimming pared 0 bases from V and 3 bases from J, leaving 8 bases between.